This T cell receptor beta chain was captured in a study of spatial heterogeneity in lung cancer. For the study at large: Unique TCR and UMI combinations averaged more than ten appearances each in raw reads. Study findings and constraints: Higher tumor mutation counts went along with higher counts of expanded intratumoral alpha and beta TCRs.

TCRdb re-analysed the 5' RACE reads in MiXCR, keeping a single row per CDR3 protein. The data contain about 740 distinct CDR3 sequences, 30% to 40% of them seen just once; the ten biggest clones take up around 25%. Trimming pared 6 bases from V and 0 bases from J, leaving 9 bases between. There are 14 residues in the CDR3. Germline V CDR1 and CDR2: MDHEN, SYDVKM. Time point here: sample taken at primary tumor resection. In its sample, this clonotype ranks as medium-sized. Antigen specificity is unknown. This chain connects TRBV28 to TRBJ2-1; D gene unclear. The specimen comprised lung tumor tissue, sampled at surgery. The source is a male donor with early-stage non-small cell lung cancer. The CDR3 nucleotides are TGTGCCAGCAGACAGAGGAGCTCCTACAATGAGCAGTTCTTC. Translated: CASRQRSSYNEQFF.